This T cell receptor (beta chain) is drawn from a study of PD-L1 blockade in urothelial cancer. Study at large: Most patients, about 85% of the roughly 30, were males with bladder-origin cancer.

CDR3 length: 13 residues. Between the trimmed V and J ends, which lost 11 bases and 5 bases, there was a span of 19 bases. The germline gives CDR1 LGHNT, CDR2 FRNRAP. TCRdb's copy holds only in-frame clones and misses some; the assay was immunoSEQ multiplex PCR. This table has 70,000 to 95,000 clones, 84% appearing once. This clone was counted only a few times. Time point in this sample: pretreatment peripheral blood. Sequenced material: PBMCs, taken around atezolizumab (anti-PD-L1) treatment. The J gene is TRBJ2-7, the V gene TRBV12-5; D is perhaps TRBD2 (7 bases). The receptor's source is a man aged 60 to 69 with urothelial cancer. The CDR3 region is CACGRSGGDEQYF. CDR3 coding DNA: TGTGCTTGCGGCAGATCGGGGGGCGACGAGCAGTACTTC.